This T cell receptor beta chain was sequenced for a study of a mutant IDH1 vaccine in newly diagnosed glioma. Study background: Previous treatment comprised radiotherapy, temozolomide, or both, mostly both.

The time point: week 35, safety follow-up. Doses comprised 300 ug of mutant IDH1 20-mer peptide each, plus topical imiquimod. This clone was detected a few times. Its target is unknown. The assay was immunoSEQ multiplex PCR, and TCRdb's table has in-frame clones only and misses some. This table holds around 69,000 clones, more than 75% found once. With 6 bases removed from V and 1 base from J, the gap between germline ends came to 10 bases. Germline V gene sequence: CDR1 SNHLY, CDR2 FYNNEI. The CDR3 loop spans 14 amino acids. The rearrangement joins TRBV2 to TRBJ1-5; D not resolved. The sequence was obtained from a man aged 25 to 45 with glioma. Material: PBMCs, obtained from a glioma patient whose treatment included an IDH1 peptide vaccine. This CDR3 reads CASSDLESNQPQHF. The DNA of the CDR3 is TGTGCCAGCAGCGATCTCGAGAGCAATCAGCCCCAGCATTTT.